This record concerns one TCR beta chain sequence. As yet, its antigen is unknown. Primers: 60 Vbeta forward and 13 Jbeta reverse. TCRdb's copy holds only in-frame clones and misses some; the assay was immunoSEQ multiplex PCR. The data contain approximately 120,000 clones, about four fifths of them singletons. These data come from a study of cytomegalovirus exposure and HLA in healthy donors. General observations from the study: Based on reports, TCR beta sequences accurately predicted HLA-A and HLA-B alleles for most subjects. The authors judged a highly shared variant cluster likely a sequencing artifact. DRB1 showed the most TCR associations and HLA-C the fewest in a later analysis, as rates varied by HLA locus.

The specimen sequenced was PBMCs. This TCR was sampled from a woman aged 55 to 70 in good health and CMV-seropositive.

CDR3 nucleotide sequence: TGTGCCTGGAGCAGGGGTAGCACAGATACGCAGTATTTT. Translation: CAWSRGSTDTQYF. The V call is TRBV30, the J call TRBJ2-3, with D possibly TRBD1 on 6 matching bases. V was pared by 3 bases and J by 0 bases, with 7 bases between. The CDR3 runs to 13 residues. Per germline, CDR1 GTSNPN and CDR2 SVGIG (reference sequence).